Each of the 10 T cell receptor beta chains below was sequenced from the same sample in a study of blood T cell repertoires in COVID-19. The method was immunoSEQ multiplex PCR; TCRdb's version includes in-frame clones alone and lacks a portion of them. The data contain 150,000 to 200,000 clones, approximately 85% of them singletons. The specimen was peripheral blood. These receptors all come from a woman between 55 and 75 years old with acute or convalescent COVID-19.

Only one count was recorded for this clone. The V and J genes are TRBV19 and TRBJ2-7, with 7 bases fitting TRBD2. Germline assignment: CDR1 LNHDA and CDR2 SQIVND (reference sequence). The CDR3 is 15 amino acids. The trim removed 1 base at V and 3 bases at J, leaving 6 bases unmatched. The CDR3 protein is CASSIAGGGGYEQYV. Written as DNA, the CDR3 is TGTGCCAGTAGTATAGCGGGGGGTGGTGGCTACGAGCAGTACGTC.

V is TRBV15 and J is TRBJ2-3; TRBD1 aligns across 10 bases. This CDR3 contains 16 residues. V trimming: 5 bases; J trimming: 2 bases; junction bases outside the gene matches: 7. Germline assignment: CDR1 LNHNV and CDR2 YYDKDF (reference sequence). This chain's CDR3 is CATSGYGTGDTDTQYF. The CDR3 coding sequence is TGTGCCACCAGCGGCTACGGGACAGGGGACACAGATACGCAGTATTTT. Full variable domain (outside the CDR3, taken from reference TRBV15 and TRBJ2-3): DAMVIQNPRYQVTQFGKPVTLSCSQTLNHNVMYWYQQKSSQAPKLLFHYYDKDFNNEADTPDNFQSRRPNTSFCFLDIRSPGLGDTAMYLCATSGYGTGDTDTQYFGPGTRLTVL.

V and J are TRBV27 and TRBJ2-7; TRBD1 matches 9 bases. This CDR3 has 15 amino acids. Germline CDR1 and CDR2: MNHEY and SMNVEV (reference sequence). V shed 5 bases, J shed 3 bases, and the junction held 8 bases outside the gene matches. The CDR3 nucleotides are TGTGCCAGCAGTCCCGGGACAGGGATTTACTACGAGCAGTACTTC. It translates to CASSPGTGIYYEQYF.

The chain joins TRBV6-6 to TRBJ2-7; D might be TRBD1 (6 bases). Germline assignment: CDR1 MNHNY and CDR2 SVGAGI (reference sequence). The CDR3 has 14 residues. V lost 7 bases to trimming and J lost 5 bases, with 18 bases between them. The CDR3 DNA follows: TGTGCCAGCACGTCGTCAGGGGCGACCGACGAGCAGTACTTC. It encodes CASTSSGATDEQYF.

CDR3 sequence (DNA): TGTGCCACCGCGAAGACTCCGGGACAGGGAGAGAACTATGGCTACACCTTC. It codes for CATAKTPGQGENYGYTF. The chain couples TRBV24-1 to TRBJ1-2, with 9 bases that match TRBD1. Germline CDR1 is KGHDR and CDR2 is SFDVKD. V shed 9 bases, J shed 2 bases, and the junction held 15 bases outside the gene matches. There are 17 residues in the CDR3.

J is TRBJ1-2 and V is TRBV6-6, with TRBD1 as a possible D gene (6 bases). V lost 0 bases and J 4 bases, leaving 9 bases between the germline ends. The CDR3 is made up of 14 amino acids. The germline V gene encodes CDR1 MNHNY and CDR2 SVGAGI (reference sequence). The chain's CDR3 is CASSYSQGIYGYTF. As DNA, the CDR3 is TGTGCCAGCAGTTACTCACAGGGTATCTATGGCTACACCTTC.

The chain uses TRBV7-8 and TRBJ1-5, with 7 bases fitting TRBD1. Germline CDR1 and CDR2: SGHVS and FQNEAQ. This CDR3 comprises 15 residues. After removal of 5 bases from V and 2 bases from J, the junction contained 6 bases not matched to a gene. This CDR3 reads CASSPSDRGNQPQHF. Written as DNA, the CDR3 is TGTGCCAGCAGCCCCAGCGACAGGGGCAATCAGCCCCAGCATTTT.

The chain is built from TRBV29-1 and TRBJ2-1; D is perhaps TRBD1 (5 bases). CDR3 length equals 14 residues. V gave up 6 bases and J gave up 3 bases, with 15 bases separating them. CDR1 and CDR2 from the germline V gene are SQVTM and ANQGSEA. CDR3 sequence (DNA): TGCAGCGTCGACCGAGCAGGGTACTACAATGAGCAGTTCTTC. It specifies CSVDRAGYYNEQFF.

Only a few counts were recorded for this clone. V usage is TRBV5-8 and J usage is TRBJ1-1; maybe TRBD1 (5 bases). V dropped 3 bases and J dropped 7 bases, with 19 bases sitting between them. Germline V gene lookup returns CDR1 SGHTS and CDR2 YDEGEE. This CDR3 region has 15 residues. DNA for the CDR3: TGTGCCAGCAGCTGGGGGGATGGGGGGAGAAGTGAAGCTTTCTTT. This sequence encodes CASSWGDGGRSEAFF.

This clone has only one observation. The chain recombines TRBV5-1 with TRBJ1-1; D not resolved. CDR3 size: 13 residues. Trimming pared 2 bases from V and 3 bases from J, leaving 8 bases between. Germline CDR1 reads SGHRS; CDR2 reads YFSETQ. CDR3 amino acids: CASSFNGDTEAFF. The CDR3 DNA reads as TGCGCCAGCAGCTTCAACGGGGACACTGAAGCTTTCTTT.